The 28 T cell receptor beta chains below were found in one sample sequenced in a study of T-cell memory formation after mild COVID-19. Using its own MiXCR run on the 5' RACE reads, TCRdb lists one record per CDR3 protein. The sample shows about 280,000 distinct CDR3 sequences, approximately 8% of them seen only once. Sample: PBMCs or a T cell subset sorted from them (not recorded which). The receptors shown here come from a man between 18 and 29 years old who had mild COVID-19 (a few samples of this study predate the infection). Cell type and time point are not known.

This clonotype was found a few times. The chain couples TRBV6-2 or TRBV6-3 to TRBJ2-1, with D perhaps given as TRBD1 or TRBD2 (5 bases each). Germline lookup yields CDR1 MNHEY and CDR2 SVGEGT. Trimming cost V 1 base and J 8 bases, with 9 bases left between them. The CDR3 totals 13 residues. DNA of the CDR3: TGTGCCAGCAGTTACTTGAGGGGCGATGAGCAGTTCTTC. Protein sequence: CASSYLRGDEQFF.

This clonotype was seen only a few times. The rearrangement joins TRBV5-1 to TRBJ2-7; the D is unclear. CDR1 and CDR2 (germline): SGHRS, YFSETQ. Trimming took 2 bases from V and 9 from J, leaving 6 bases between them. This CDR3 spans 10 amino acids. CDR3 loop: CASSFMVQYV. The CDR3, as DNA: TGCGCCAGCAGCTTTATGGTGCAGTACGTC.

This clonotype has ten or more counts. V gene TRBV11-2 combines with J gene TRBJ2-5, with 8 bases fitting TRBD1. From germline, CDR1 is SGHAT and CDR2 FQNNGV. CDR3 size: 13 residues. With 5 bases clipped from V and 5 bases from J, the junction kept 4 bases outside the gene matches. Here the CDR3 DNA reads TGTGCCAGCAGCCGGGGACAGGCGGAGACCCAGTACTTC. Translating gives CASSRGQAETQYF. The variable domain in full, with the rest retrieved from reference TRBV11-2 and TRBJ2-5, is EAGVAQSPRYKIIEKRQSVAFWCNPISGHATLYWYQQILGQGPKLLIQFQNNGVVDDSQLPKDRFSAERLKGVDSTLKIQPAKLEDSAVYLCASSRGQAETQYFGPGTRLLVL.

The chain combines TRBV11-2 with TRBJ2-1; 9 nucleotides line up with TRBD2. The germline gives CDR1 SGHAT, CDR2 FQNNGV. The CDR3 runs 15 residues. J gave up 7 bases and V 2 bases, and 6 bases lay outside the gene matches. CDR3 region: CASSLRVAGVNEQFF. CDR3 bases: TGTGCCAGCAGCTTAAGGGTAGCGGGGGTTAATGAGCAGTTCTTC.

This clonotype has a handful of counts. The V and J genes are TRBV27 and TRBJ2-5, with D unclear. CDR1 and CDR2 (germline): MNHEY, SMNVEV (reference sequence). Trimming took 2 bases from V and 5 from J, leaving 12 bases between them. The CDR3 spans 14 residues. The chain's CDR3 is CASSLGLGWETQYF. The CDR3 DNA reads TGTGCCAGCAGTTTAGGTCTAGGTTGGGAGACCCAGTACTTC.

The V and J genes are TRBV7-9 and TRBJ1-1; TRBD1 matches 7 bases. Trimming cost V 10 bases and J 7 bases; bases outside gene matches: 9. CDR1 SEHNR and CDR2 FQNEAQ come from the germline V gene (reference sequence). This CDR3 region has 12 residues. CDR3 protein: CATSTGALEAFF. CDR3 DNA: TGTGCCACTAGTACAGGGGCTCTTGAAGCTTTCTTT. Filled out from reference TRBV7-9 and TRBJ1-1, the complete variable domain reads DTGVSQNPRHKITKRGQNVTFRCDPISEHNRLYWYRQTLGQGPEFLTYFQNEAQLEKSRLLSDRFSAERPKGSFSTLEIQRTEQGDSAMYLCATSTGALEAFFGQGTRLTVV.

The chain is built from TRBV7-2 and TRBJ1-2, with unresolved D. The CDR3 consists of 14 residues. V was pared by 1 base and J by 2 bases, with 8 bases between. Germline CDR1 SGHTA, CDR2 FQGNSA. In DNA form, the CDR3 reads TGTGCCAGCAGCTTAGTAGGACTGAACTATGGCTACACCTTC. It codes for CASSLVGLNYGYTF.

Ten or more counts support this clonotype. The V gene is TRBV20-1, the J gene TRBJ2-3; D is unclear. Between the trimmed V and J ends, which lost 1 base and 2 bases, there was a span of 13 bases. From germline, CDR1 is DFQATT and CDR2 SNEGSKA (reference sequence). The CDR3 has 15 amino acids. As DNA, the CDR3 is TGCAGTGCTAGAGTACCGGGTCTCGTCACAGATACGCAGTATTTT. The encoded protein is CSARVPGLVTDTQYF.

This clonotype has just a few counts. Here the CDR3 DNA reads TGTGCCAGCAGTCTACAGGGGAGCCCTGAAGCTTTCTTT. Translating gives CASSLQGSPEAFF. The chain uses TRBV7-9 and TRBJ1-1, with 7 positions matching TRBD1. CDR3 length: 13 amino acids. The junction had 7 bases not matched to a gene; V was cut back by 6 bases and J by 6 bases. Germline V CDR1 and CDR2: SEHNR, FQNEAQ (reference sequence). Using reference TRBV7-9 and TRBJ1-1 for the parts outside the CDR3, the full variable domain is DTGVSQNPRHKITKRGQNVTFRCDPISEHNRLYWYRQTLGQGPEFLTYFQNEAQLEKSRLLSDRFSAERPKGSFSTLEIQRTEQGDSAMYLCASSLQGSPEAFFGQGTRLTVV.

There are a few counts of this clonotype. The rearrangement links TRBV24-1 to TRBJ1-2; a possible D gene is TRBD1 (5 bases). CDR3 length equals 18 residues. Germline-derived CDR1 and CDR2 are KGHDR and SFDVKD. Trimming removed 3 bases from V and 6 bases from J, with 25 bases in between. The CDR3 DNA is TGTGCCACCAGTGATATCCGTCCACCCGGGGCTTACTTCCATGGCTACACCTTC. Amino acids: CATSDIRPPGAYFHGYTF.

The chain has TRBV11-3 and TRBJ2-3, with D tentatively TRBD1 or TRBD2 (7 bases each). The length of the CDR3 is 17 residues. Germline CDR1 reads SGHNT; CDR2 reads YENEEA. Deletions cut 1 base from V and 0 bases from J, with 14 bases between. The CDR3 reads CASSLAAGGGSTDTQYF. Written as DNA, the CDR3 is TGTGCCAGCAGCTTAGCTGCAGGGGGGGGCAGCACAGATACGCAGTATTTT.

This clonotype was seen only a few times. The J gene is TRBJ2-2, the V gene TRBV7-3; D possibly corresponds to TRBD2 (7 bases). The V end was cut by 5 bases, the J end by 2 bases, with 18 bases between. The CDR3 is 17 amino acids. Germline-derived CDR1 and CDR2 are SGHTA and FQGTGA. In DNA, the CDR3 is TGTGCCAGCAGCCCCCTGGGAGGGGGGCGTAACACCGGGGAGCTGTTTTTT. The encoded protein is CASSPLGGGRNTGELFF.

This clonotype was found a few times. V gene TRBV20-1 combines with J gene TRBJ1-2; D is undetermined. The germline V gene encodes CDR1 DFQATT and CDR2 SNEGSKA (reference sequence). There are 13 residues in the CDR3. V lost 5 bases to trimming and J lost 4 bases, with 14 bases between them. The CDR3 bases are TGCAGTGCTCAAGAAATCCGGGGCTATGGCTACACCTTC. This encodes CSAQEIRGYGYTF.

There are a few counts of this clonotype. The genes are TRBV5-1 and TRBJ1-2; D gene unclear. V was shortened by 0 bases and J by 6 bases, with 9 bases between the two germline ends. This CDR3 comprises 13 residues. CDR1 SGHRS and CDR2 YFSETQ come from the germline V gene. CDR3 coding DNA: TGCGCCAGCAGCTTGGAAGGCCCACATGGCTACACCTTC. Translating it yields CASSLEGPHGYTF.

This clonotype has ten or more counts. This sequence joins TRBV11-2 and TRBJ2-2, with D uncertain. The CDR3 has 13 amino acids. Trimming left V 1 base short and J 6 bases short, with 6 bases between. The germline V gene has CDR1 SGHAT and CDR2 FQNNGV. DNA for the CDR3: TGTGCCAGCAGCTTAGCAGTGGCCGGGGAGCTGTTTTTT. Translating gives CASSLAVAGELFF.

This chain connects TRBV5-1 to TRBJ2-3; D is perhaps TRBD1 (5 bases). Germline V gives CDR1 SGHRS, CDR2 YFSETQ. Trimming pared 1 base from V and 2 bases from J, leaving 14 bases between. The CDR3 extends over 16 amino acids. CDR3 residues: CASSLHWQGNTDTQYF. Written as DNA, the CDR3 is TGCGCCAGCAGCTTGCATTGGCAGGGAAACACAGATACGCAGTATTTT.

This chain connects TRBV4-1 to TRBJ2-1; TRBD1 matches at 8 bases. This CDR3 is 14 amino acids long. The V and J ends lost 0 bases and 7 bases, in that order; junction bases with no gene match: 2. Germline CDR1 MGHRA, CDR2 YSYEKL. CDR3 sequence (DNA): TGCGCCAGCAGCCAAGATTGGACAGGGAATGAGCAGTTCTTC. It specifies CASSQDWTGNEQFF.

The CDR3 nucleotides are TGTGCCAGCAGCCGGAACAGGGGAGAGACCCAGTACTTC. It translates to CASSRNRGETQYF. V and J are TRBV7-2 and TRBJ2-5; TRBD1 agrees at 7 bases. The CDR3 loop spans 13 amino acids. The ends lost 5 bases at V and 4 bases at J; junction bases unmatched: 4. Germline-derived CDR1 and CDR2 are SGHTA and FQGNSA.

This clonotype was detected only a few times. The chain recombines TRBV5-5 with TRBJ2-3; 10 positions agree with TRBD2. From germline, CDR1 is SGHKS and CDR2 YYEKEE (reference sequence). J was trimmed by 3 bases and V by 2 bases; bases with no gene match: 6. The CDR3 totals 16 residues. The CDR3 loop reads CASSFFTSGVTDTQYF. The CDR3 DNA sequence: TGTGCCAGCAGCTTTTTCACTAGCGGGGTAACAGATACGCAGTATTTT. The entire variable domain, with the rest obtained from reference TRBV5-5 and TRBJ2-3, is as follows: DAGVTQSPTHLIKTRGQQVTLRCSPISGHKSVSWYQQVLGQGPQFIFQYYEKEERGRGNFPDRFSARQFPNYSSELNVNALLLGDSALYLCASSFFTSGVTDTQYFGPGTRLTVL.

This clonotype was found many times. This sequence joins TRBV12-3 or TRBV12-4 and TRBJ1-5; 7 bases match TRBD1. V was clipped by 6 bases and J by 2 bases; unmatched bases: 7. This CDR3 has 15 amino acids. CDR3: CASSLRGGGNQPQHF. CDR3 nucleotides: TGTGCCAGCAGCCTCAGGGGGGGTGGCAATCAGCCCCAGCATTTT.

This clonotype was detected only a few times. V is TRBV5-4 and J is TRBJ2-1; a weak D match, TRBD1 (5 bases). CDR1 is SGHNT, CDR2 YYREEE, per germline (reference sequence). V was clipped by 4 bases and J by 7 bases, with 15 bases between them. This CDR3 is built from 14 residues. CDR3 in DNA: TGTGCCAGCAGCCCGGCTGACAGCAGGAATGAGCAGTTCTTC. Translation gives CASSPADSRNEQFF.

In its sample, this clonotype was seen many times. V usage is TRBV25-1 and J usage is TRBJ2-1; 8 bases line up with TRBD1. The CDR3 has 14 amino acids. The junction had 10 bases not matched to a gene; V was cut back by 5 bases and J by 10 bases. Per the germline V gene, CDR1 is MGHDK and CDR2 is SYGVNS. The CDR3 region has the DNA TGTGCCAGCAGTTTGCGGACAGGGACCTTGGAGCAGTTCTTC. Translation: CASSLRTGTLEQFF. The full variable domain, in which reference TRBV25-1 and TRBJ2-1 provide the parts outside the CDR3, is EADIYQTPRYLVIGTGKKITLECSQTMGHDKMYWYQQDPGMELHLIHYSYGVNSTEKGDLSSESTVSRIRTEHFPLTLESARPSHTSQYLCASSLRTGTLEQFFGPGTRLTVL.

The table lists this clonotype with many counts. The chain uses TRBV15 and TRBJ1-1; D not certain. The length of the CDR3 is 14 residues. Trimming took off 0 bases at V and 7 bases at J, with 12 bases between the two ends. The germline V gene encodes CDR1 LNHNV and CDR2 YYDKDF (reference sequence). Here the CDR3 reads CATSRDPVSLEAFF. In DNA form, the CDR3 reads TGTGCCACCAGCAGAGATCCCGTTAGCCTTGAAGCTTTCTTT.

This clonotype was detected a few times. V and J are TRBV14 and TRBJ1-2, with a possible D match to TRBD1 (6 bases). Trimming removed 4 bases at V and 6 bases at J, with 21 bases between. The CDR3 is 16 residues long. Germline CDR1 is SGHDN and CDR2 is FVKESK. The CDR3 is CASSRKGIQGNDGYTF. The CDR3 DNA follows: TGTGCCAGCAGCCGAAAGGGGATACAGGGCAACGATGGCTACACCTTC.

This clonotype was detected ten times or more. V and J are TRBV24-1 and TRBJ2-1; tentatively, D is TRBD1 or TRBD2 (6 bases each). Germline CDR1 is KGHDR and CDR2 is SFDVKD. Trimming removed 3 bases from V and 7 bases from J, with 18 bases in between. The CDR3 has 16 residues. CDR3 protein: CATSDPTGGGGNEQFF. CDR3 sequence (DNA): TGTGCCACCAGTGATCCTACCGGAGGGGGTGGGAATGAGCAGTTCTTC.

V usage is TRBV7-9 and J usage is TRBJ1-3; D unclear. Trimming took off 1 base at V and 1 base at J, with 11 bases between the two ends. Germline values: CDR1 SEHNR, CDR2 FQNEAQ (reference sequence). This CDR3 region has 16 residues. This chain's CDR3 is CASSLDEGRSGNTIYF. Here the CDR3 DNA reads TGTGCCAGCAGCTTAGATGAGGGCCGGTCTGGAAACACCATATATTTT.

This clonotype came up a few times. V usage is TRBV12-3 or TRBV12-4 and J usage is TRBJ2-5; tentatively, D is TRBD1 (6 bases). The length of the CDR3 is 16 residues. V lost 3 bases, J lost 4 bases, and 18 bases lay in between. CDR3 coding DNA: TGTGCCAGCAGTTTGAATCAGGGGTGGGGAAGAGAGACCCAGTACTTC. It yields the protein CASSLNQGWGRETQYF.

This clonotype was seen more than once but under ten times. The chain couples TRBV5-1 to TRBJ2-1; D is perhaps TRBD2 (6 bases). Per the germline V gene, CDR1 is SGHRS and CDR2 is YFSETQ. V dropped 1 base and J dropped 0 bases, with 11 bases sitting between them. The CDR3 is 16 residues long. CDR3 amino acids: CASSLWVGSSYNEQFF. CDR3 coding DNA: TGCGCCAGCAGCTTGTGGGTCGGGAGCTCCTACAATGAGCAGTTCTTC.